This T cell receptor (beta chain) originates from a study of shared clonotypes between healthy human individuals. Per the authors' pipeline: ImmunoSEQ yielded junction-only sequences lacking quality scores, so filtering differed. This table comes from immunoSEQ multiplex PCR, and its TCRdb copy is limited to in-frame clones, with some not included. The V and J calls and the clone size are those of that table, but D and trimming were determined from the DNA. The sample contains some 2,500,000 clones, just under 95% of which appear only once. Both subsets, CD45RA+ naive and CD45RA-negative memory, were split from the CD4+ cells. This CDR3 is 15 amino acids long. Between the trimmed V and J ends, which lost 4 bases and 0 bases, there was a span of 13 bases. Germline CDR1 SQVTM, CDR2 ANQGSEA. Study-level findings and limits: Sharing across several donors was seen in around 5% of naive CD4 clonotypes.

Concerning this clone itself: The antigen remains undetermined.

The sequenced sample was naive CD4+ T cells from PBMCs. The subset was: CD45RA+ positively selected. The chain couples TRBV29-1 to TRBJ2-1; D gene ambiguous. The clonotype comes from a man younger than 30 in good health. Some clones in this sample may be carry-over from other donors' samples. CDR3 nucleotide sequence: TGCAGCGTTGTAACTTCGATTCGCTCCTACAATGAGCAGTTCTTC. Amino acids: CSVVTSIRSYNEQFF.